This T cell receptor (beta chain) was sequenced for a study of PD-1 blockade in classical Hodgkin lymphoma. Study results and limitations: Healthy donors reportedly exceeded newly diagnosed patients in baseline TCR diversity. Patients newly diagnosed and complete responders had comparable baseline diversity. CD8+ TCR diversity did not rise significantly by C4D1, unlike CD4+. Individuals initiating nivolumab under 1 year after ASCT were excluded.

All the patients suffered relapse after autologous stem cell transplantation, and brentuximab vedotin exposure differed. Remarks on this clone: Its specificity is not known.

Produced via immunoSEQ multiplex PCR; TCRdb's table is partial and in-frame only. Of 45,000 to 50,000 clones detected, 80% appear once; the ten largest clones hold 22%. The CDR3 runs to 15 residues. J was trimmed by 9 bases and V by 1 base; bases with no gene match: 4. The germline CDR1 and CDR2 sequences are SGHRS and YFSETQ. Specimen: peripheral blood mononuclear cells (PBMCs), collected before the second cycle of nivolumab. The chain recombines TRBV5-1 with TRBJ2-1, with 13 nucleotides matching TRBD2. The receptor was derived from a human donor with classical Hodgkin lymphoma. CDR3 in amino acids: CASSLLTSGRAEQFF. In nucleotides, the CDR3 is TGCGCCAGCAGCTTGTTAACTAGCGGGAGGGCTGAGCAGTTCTTC.